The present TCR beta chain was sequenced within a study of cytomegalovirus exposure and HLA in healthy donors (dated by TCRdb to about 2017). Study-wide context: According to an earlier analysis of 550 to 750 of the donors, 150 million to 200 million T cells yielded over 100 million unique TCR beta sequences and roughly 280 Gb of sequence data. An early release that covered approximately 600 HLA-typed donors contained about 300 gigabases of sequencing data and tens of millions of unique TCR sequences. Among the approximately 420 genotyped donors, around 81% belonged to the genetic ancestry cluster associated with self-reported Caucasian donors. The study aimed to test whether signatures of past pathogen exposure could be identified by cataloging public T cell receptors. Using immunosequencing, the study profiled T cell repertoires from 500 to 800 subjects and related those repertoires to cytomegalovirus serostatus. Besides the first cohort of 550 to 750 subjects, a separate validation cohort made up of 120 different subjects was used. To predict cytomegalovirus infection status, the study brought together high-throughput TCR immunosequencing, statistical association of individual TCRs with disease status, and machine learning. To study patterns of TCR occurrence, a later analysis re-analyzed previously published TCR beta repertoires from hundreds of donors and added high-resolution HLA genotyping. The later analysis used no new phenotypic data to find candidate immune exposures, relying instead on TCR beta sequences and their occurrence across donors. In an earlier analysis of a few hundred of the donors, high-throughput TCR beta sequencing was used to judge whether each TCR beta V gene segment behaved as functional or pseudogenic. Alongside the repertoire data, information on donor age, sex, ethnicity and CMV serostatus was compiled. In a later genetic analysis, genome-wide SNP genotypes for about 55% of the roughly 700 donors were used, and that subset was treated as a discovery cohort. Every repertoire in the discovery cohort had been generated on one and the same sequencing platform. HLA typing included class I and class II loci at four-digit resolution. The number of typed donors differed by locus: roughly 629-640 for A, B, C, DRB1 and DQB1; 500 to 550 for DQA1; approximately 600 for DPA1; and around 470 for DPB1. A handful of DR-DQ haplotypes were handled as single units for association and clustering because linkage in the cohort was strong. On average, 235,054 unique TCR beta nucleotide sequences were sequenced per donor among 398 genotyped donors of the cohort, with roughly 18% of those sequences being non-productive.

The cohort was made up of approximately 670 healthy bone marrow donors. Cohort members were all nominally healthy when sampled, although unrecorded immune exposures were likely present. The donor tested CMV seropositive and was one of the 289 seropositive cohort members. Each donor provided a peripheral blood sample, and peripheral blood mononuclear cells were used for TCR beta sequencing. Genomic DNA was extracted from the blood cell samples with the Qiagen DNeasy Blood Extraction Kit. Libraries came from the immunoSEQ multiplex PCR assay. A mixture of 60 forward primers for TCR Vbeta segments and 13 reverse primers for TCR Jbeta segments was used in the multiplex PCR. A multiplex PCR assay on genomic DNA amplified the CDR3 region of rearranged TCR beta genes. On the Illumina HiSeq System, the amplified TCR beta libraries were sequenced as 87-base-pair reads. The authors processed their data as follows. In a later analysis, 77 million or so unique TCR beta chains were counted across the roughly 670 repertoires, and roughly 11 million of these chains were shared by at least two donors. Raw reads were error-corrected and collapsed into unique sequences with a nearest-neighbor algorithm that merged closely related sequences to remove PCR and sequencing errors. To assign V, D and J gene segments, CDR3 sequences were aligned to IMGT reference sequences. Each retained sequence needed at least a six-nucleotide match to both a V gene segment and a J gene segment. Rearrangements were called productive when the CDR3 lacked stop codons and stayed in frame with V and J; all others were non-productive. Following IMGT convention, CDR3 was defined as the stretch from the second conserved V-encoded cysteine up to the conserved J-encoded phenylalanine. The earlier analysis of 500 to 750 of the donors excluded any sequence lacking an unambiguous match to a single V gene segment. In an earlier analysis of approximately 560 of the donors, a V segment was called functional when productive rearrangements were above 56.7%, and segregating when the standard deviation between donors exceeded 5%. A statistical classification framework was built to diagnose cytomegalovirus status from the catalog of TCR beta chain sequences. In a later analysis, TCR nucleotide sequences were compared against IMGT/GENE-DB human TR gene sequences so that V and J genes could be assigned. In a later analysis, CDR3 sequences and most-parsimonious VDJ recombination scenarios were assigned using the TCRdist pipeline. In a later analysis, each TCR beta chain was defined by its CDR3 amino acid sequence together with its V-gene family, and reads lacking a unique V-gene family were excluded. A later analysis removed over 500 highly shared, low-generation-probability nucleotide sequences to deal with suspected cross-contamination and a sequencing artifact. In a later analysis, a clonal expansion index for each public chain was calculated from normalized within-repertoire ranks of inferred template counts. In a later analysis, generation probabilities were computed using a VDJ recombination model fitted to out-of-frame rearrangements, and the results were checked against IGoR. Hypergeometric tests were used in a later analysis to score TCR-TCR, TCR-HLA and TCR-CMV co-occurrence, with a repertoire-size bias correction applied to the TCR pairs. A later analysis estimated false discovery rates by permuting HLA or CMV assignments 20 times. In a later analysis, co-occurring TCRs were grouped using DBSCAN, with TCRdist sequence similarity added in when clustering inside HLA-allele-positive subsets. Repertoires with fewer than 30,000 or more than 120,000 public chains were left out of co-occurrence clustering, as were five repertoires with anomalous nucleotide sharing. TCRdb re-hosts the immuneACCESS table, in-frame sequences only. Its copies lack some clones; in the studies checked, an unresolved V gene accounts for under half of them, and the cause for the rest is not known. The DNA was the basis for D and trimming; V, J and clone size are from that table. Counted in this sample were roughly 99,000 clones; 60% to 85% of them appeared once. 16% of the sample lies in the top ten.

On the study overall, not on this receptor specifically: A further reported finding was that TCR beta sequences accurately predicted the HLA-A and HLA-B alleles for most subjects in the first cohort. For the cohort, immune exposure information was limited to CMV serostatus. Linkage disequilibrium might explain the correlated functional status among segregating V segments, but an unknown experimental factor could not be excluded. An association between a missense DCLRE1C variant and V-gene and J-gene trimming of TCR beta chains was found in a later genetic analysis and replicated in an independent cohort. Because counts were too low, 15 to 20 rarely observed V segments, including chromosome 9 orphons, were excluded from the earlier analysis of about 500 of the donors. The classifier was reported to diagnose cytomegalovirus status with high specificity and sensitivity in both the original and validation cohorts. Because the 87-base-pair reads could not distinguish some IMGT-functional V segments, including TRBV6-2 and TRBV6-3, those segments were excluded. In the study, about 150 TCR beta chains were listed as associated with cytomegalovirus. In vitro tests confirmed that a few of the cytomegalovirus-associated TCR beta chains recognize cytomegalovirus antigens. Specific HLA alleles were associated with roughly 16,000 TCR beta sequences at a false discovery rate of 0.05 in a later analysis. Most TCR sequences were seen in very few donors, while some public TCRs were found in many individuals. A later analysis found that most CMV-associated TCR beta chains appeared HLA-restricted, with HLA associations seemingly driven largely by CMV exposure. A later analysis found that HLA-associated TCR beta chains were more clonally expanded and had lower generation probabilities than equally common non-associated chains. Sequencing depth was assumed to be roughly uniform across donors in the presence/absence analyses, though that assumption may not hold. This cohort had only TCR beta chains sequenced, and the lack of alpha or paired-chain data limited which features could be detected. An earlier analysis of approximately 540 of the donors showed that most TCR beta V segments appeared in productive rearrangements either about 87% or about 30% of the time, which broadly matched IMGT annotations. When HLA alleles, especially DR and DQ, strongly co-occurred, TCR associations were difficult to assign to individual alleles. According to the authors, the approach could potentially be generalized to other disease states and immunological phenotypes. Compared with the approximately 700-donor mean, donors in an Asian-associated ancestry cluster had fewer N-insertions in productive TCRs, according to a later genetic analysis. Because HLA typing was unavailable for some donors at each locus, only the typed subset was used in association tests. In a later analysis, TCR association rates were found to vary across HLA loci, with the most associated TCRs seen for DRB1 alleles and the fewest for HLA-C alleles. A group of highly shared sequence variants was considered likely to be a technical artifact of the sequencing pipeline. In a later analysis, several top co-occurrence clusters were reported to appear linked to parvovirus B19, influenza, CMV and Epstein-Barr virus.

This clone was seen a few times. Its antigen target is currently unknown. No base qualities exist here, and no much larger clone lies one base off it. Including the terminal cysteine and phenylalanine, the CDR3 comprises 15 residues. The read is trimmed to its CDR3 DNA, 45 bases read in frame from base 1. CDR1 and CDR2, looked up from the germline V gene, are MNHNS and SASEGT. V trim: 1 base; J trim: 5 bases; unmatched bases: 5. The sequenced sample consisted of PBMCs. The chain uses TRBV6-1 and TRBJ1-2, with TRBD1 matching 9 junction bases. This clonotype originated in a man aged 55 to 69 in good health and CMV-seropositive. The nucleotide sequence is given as TGTGCCAGCAGTGAAGGGGGGACAGGGCGATATGGCTACACCTTC. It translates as CASSEGGTGRYGYTF.